One and the same sample provided the 19 T cell receptor beta chains below, sequenced in a study of regulatory T cells in long-lasting Graves disease. Time point in this sample: persistent/refractory GD, antithyroid drugs over 5 years with positive TRAb. PBMC RNA served as the TCR library source. Arm-PCR of CDR3 regions and iRepertoire HTBI primers were the basis on which TCR beta libraries were built. TCRdb re-called the multiplex PCR reads through MiXCR, storing one row per CDR3 protein. The sample carries more than 350,000 distinct CDR3 sequences, over 20% recorded once. Sequencing used peripheral blood mononuclear cells (PBMCs), obtained when the disease was refractory, from a patient treated with antithyroid drugs. These receptors were obtained from a female donor with Graves disease.

This clonotype came up many times. The chain has TRBV5-1 and TRBJ1-2, with 8 bases matching TRBD1. V shed 4 bases, J shed 3 bases, and the junction held 2 bases outside the gene matches. CDR3 length equals 13 residues. Per the germline V gene, CDR1 is SGHRS and CDR2 is YFSETQ. The CDR3 DNA sequence: TGCGCCAGCAGCCTGGGACAGGACTATGGCTACACCTTC. Amino acid sequence: CASSLGQDYGYTF.

The chain combines TRBV7-2 with TRBJ2-7; perhaps TRBD2 as D (6 bases). CDR3 length: 14 amino acids. Germline CDR1 and CDR2: SGHTA and FQGNSA. V shed 5 bases and J shed 5 bases, with 16 bases lying between them. The CDR3 DNA reads as TGTGCCAGCAGCCCCCGACTAGAGAGGAACGAGCAGTACTTC. As protein: CASSPRLERNEQYF. Full variable domain (outside the CDR3, taken from reference TRBV7-2 and TRBJ2-7): GAGVSQSPSNKVTEKGKDVELRCDPISGHTALYWYRQSLGQGLEFLIYFQGNSAPDKSGLPSDRFSAERTGGSVSTLTIQRTQQEDSAVYLCASSPRLERNEQYFGPGTRLTVT.

The genes are TRBV11-2 and TRBJ1-1; D unresolved. CDR1 is SGHAT, CDR2 FQNNGV, per germline. The V gene lost 5 bases and the J gene lost 2 bases, with 18 bases spanning the gap. The CDR3 has 16 residues. The CDR3 reads CASSDTLEAPNTEAFF. In DNA form, the CDR3 reads TGTGCCAGCAGCGATACCCTCGAGGCTCCCAACACTGAAGCTTTCTTT.

The gene calls are TRBV6-2 or TRBV6-3 and TRBJ2-1, with TRBD2 identical over 13 bases. V trimming: 5 bases; J trimming: 2 bases; junction bases outside the gene matches: 3. CDR3 length equals 16 residues. Per the germline V gene, CDR1 is MNHEY and CDR2 is SVGEGT. The CDR3 DNA is TGTGCCAGCAGTGGACTAGCGGGAGCGACCTACAATGAGCAGTTCTTC. Translated: CASSGLAGATYNEQFF.

This clonotype was detected many times. The chain links TRBV29-1 to TRBJ2-7; D is uncertain. The CDR3 extends over 11 amino acids. With 4 bases removed from V and 6 bases from J, the gap between germline ends came to 10 bases. Per germline, CDR1 SQVTM and CDR2 ANQGSEA. For the CDR3, the DNA is TGCAGCGTTGCCCGTTCGGGCGAGCAGTACTTC. As protein: CSVARSGEQYF.

This clonotype appeared many times. V is TRBV28 and J is TRBJ2-2, with 7 bases aligning to TRBD2. The J segment lost 4 bases and the V segment lost 8 bases, leaving 4 bases of the junction unmatched. The CDR3 runs 13 residues. In germline, CDR1 is MDHEN, CDR2 SYDVKM. CDR3 amino acids: CASQREVTGELFF. As DNA, the CDR3 is TGTGCCAGCCAACGGGAGGTCACCGGGGAGCTGTTTTTT.

The gene calls are TRBV5-1 and TRBJ2-5; D is perhaps TRBD1 or TRBD2 (5 bases each). The CDR3 has 15 residues. Trimming cost V 0 bases and J 5 bases, with 14 bases left between them. CDR1 and CDR2 from the germline V gene are SGHRS and YFSETQ. The CDR3 protein is CASSLGQRISETQYF. The CDR3 DNA sequence: TGCGCCAGCAGCTTGGGACAGCGGATAAGTGAGACCCAGTACTTC.

A note on this clonotype: One base separates it from a far larger clone, so it is likely a read error. The rearrangement joins TRBV5-6 to TRBJ2-2; 7 bases map to TRBD1. The CDR3 contains 15 residues. J gave up 0 bases and V 4 bases, and 3 bases lay outside the gene matches. Germline assignment: CDR1 SGHDT and CDR2 YYEEEE. CDR3 in DNA: TGTGCCAGCAGCCGGACAGGCCCGAACACCGGGGAGCTGTTTTTT. This codes for CASSRTGPNTGELFF. Using reference TRBV5-6 and TRBJ2-2 for the parts outside the CDR3, the full variable domain is DAGVTQSPTHLIKTRGQQVTLRCSPKSGHDTVSWYQQALGQGPQFIFQYYEEEERQRGNFPDRFSGHQFPNYSSELNVNALLLGDSALYLCASSRTGPNTGELFFGEGSRLTVL.

This sequence joins TRBV5-4 and TRBJ2-5, with D perhaps matching TRBD1 (5 bases). The germline CDR1 and CDR2 sequences are SGHNT and YYREEE (reference sequence). Trimming took off 1 base at V and 5 bases at J, with 12 bases between the two ends. CDR3 length: 14 amino acids. DNA of the CDR3: TGTGCCAGCAGCTTGTGGCAGGGTCTTGAGACCCAGTACTTC. This codes for CASSLWQGLETQYF. The full variable domain, its missing parts supplied by reference TRBV5-4 and TRBJ2-5, is ETGVTQSPTHLIKTRGQQVTLRCSSQSGHNTVSWYQQALGQGPQFIFQYYREEENGRGNFPPRFSGLQFPNYSSELNVNALELDDSALYLCASSLWQGLETQYFGPGTRLLVL.

V usage is TRBV20-1 and J usage is TRBJ2-1; 11 nucleotides align to TRBD2. Per germline, CDR1 DFQATT and CDR2 SNEGSKA (reference sequence). CDR3 size: 14 residues. J was trimmed by 7 bases and V by 3 bases; bases with no gene match: 5. The CDR3: CSASVSGRGNEQFF. As DNA, the CDR3 is TGCAGTGCTAGTGTTAGCGGGAGGGGGAATGAGCAGTTCTTC.

This clonotype was detected a few times. This chain connects TRBV6-5 to TRBJ2-2; D is perhaps TRBD1 or TRBD2 (6 bases each). The CDR3 length is 15 residues. The germline gives CDR1 MNHEY, CDR2 SVGAGI. V was clipped by 3 bases and J by 2 bases, with 10 bases between them. CDR3: CASSYRGENTGELFF. The CDR3 DNA is TGTGCCAGCAGTTATAGGGGGGAAAACACCGGGGAGCTGTTTTTT.

This clonotype was seen at least ten times. This chain links TRBV29-1 with TRBJ1-1; maybe TRBD1 (6 bases). Germline values: CDR1 SQVTM, CDR2 ANQGSEA. The CDR3 loop spans 12 amino acids. Trimming removed 7 bases at V and 6 bases at J, with 15 bases between. The CDR3 reads CSATGPNPEAFF. CDR3 nucleotides: TGCAGCGCGACAGGACCTAACCCTGAAGCTTTCTTT.

This clonotype was seen at least ten times. The chain recombines TRBV18 with TRBJ2-5, with TRBD2 identical over 12 bases. After removal of 0 bases from V and 4 bases from J, the junction contained 3 bases not matched to a gene. Germline CDR1 reads KGHSH; CDR2 reads LQKENI. The CDR3 runs to 16 residues. The CDR3 here is CASSPPMTSGRETQYF. The CDR3 DNA follows: TGTGCCAGCTCACCACCCATGACTAGCGGGAGAGAGACCCAGTACTTC.

The genes are TRBV28 and TRBJ2-5, with 12 positions matching TRBD2. The DNA end favors TRBJ2-1, so the J call may be wrong. The CDR3 totals 16 residues. Germline V gives CDR1 MDHEN, CDR2 SYDVKM. CDR3 sequence reads: CASSSLTSGRRYEQFF. In nucleotides, the CDR3 is TGTGCCAGCAGTTCCCTGACTAGCGGGAGAAGATATGAGCAGTTCTTC.

This clonotype has only one observation. The chain employs TRBV19 and TRBJ2-7, with D possibly matching TRBD2 (7 bases). V was clipped by 5 bases and J by 0 bases, with 14 bases between them. The germline V gene encodes CDR1 LNHDA and CDR2 SQIVND (reference sequence). The CDR3 is 15 residues long. CDR3 nucleotides: TGTGCCAGTAGTGAAGGGGGGGCAGGCTCCTACGAGCAGTACTTC. Its translation: CASSEGGAGSYEQYF.

Many counts were recorded for this clonotype. The chain carries TRBV11-2 and TRBJ1-1, with no clear D. This CDR3 contains 18 residues. Trimming stripped 4 bases from V and 0 bases from J, with 21 bases between. Germline assignment: CDR1 SGHAT and CDR2 FQNNGV. The CDR3 loop is CASSSPPGRLIMNTEAFF. The CDR3, as DNA: TGTGCCAGCAGCTCCCCCCCGGGCAGACTAATCATGAACACTGAAGCTTTCTTT.

This sequence joins TRBV7-2 and TRBJ1-1; 9 bases are a match to TRBD1. Per the germline V gene, CDR1 is SGHTA and CDR2 is FQGNSA. This CDR3 has 16 amino acids. Trimming took 1 base from V and 3 from J; bases not matched to a gene: 6. The CDR3 DNA reads TGTGCCAGCAGCTTAGTAACAGGGGGCGCATACACTGAAGCTTTCTTT. Translation gives CASSLVTGGAYTEAFF.

V and J are TRBV2 and TRBJ1-6; D gene uncertain. The V and J ends lost 6 bases and 5 bases respectively, with 11 bases between them. The CDR3 totals 14 residues. CDR1 SNHLY and CDR2 FYNNEI come from the germline V gene. The CDR3: CASRVGSDNSPLHF. DNA for the CDR3: TGTGCCAGCAGGGTGGGCTCAGATAATTCACCCCTCCACTTT.

The sample holds a few counts of this clonotype. The rearrangement links TRBV12-5 to TRBJ2-1, with a weak D call TRBD2 (5 bases). Germline CDR1 is LGHNT and CDR2 is FRNRAP. The CDR3 contains 14 residues. V lost 0 bases to trimming and J lost 9 bases, with 12 bases between them. The CDR3 region is CASGLVGPGSEQFF. The DNA of the CDR3 is TGTGCTAGTGGTTTGGTAGGCCCGGGGAGTGAGCAGTTCTTC.